This T cell receptor (beta chain) is drawn from a study of T cell changes during pregnancy in multiple sclerosis. V shed 5 bases and J shed 5 bases, with 12 bases lying between them. CDR3 length: 14 amino acids. Germline V CDR1 and CDR2: SGHTA, FQGNSA. This table comes from immunoSEQ multiplex PCR, and its TCRdb copy is limited to in-frame clones, with some not included. The sample shows fewer than 75,000 clones, about 91% of them seen only once. The V gene is TRBV7-2, the J gene TRBJ1-4; D is possibly TRBD1 (6 bases). This receptor was taken from a female donor with multiple sclerosis, enrolled in a pregnancy study. Sequenced here: peripheral blood, sampled in the first trimester of pregnancy. CDR3 region: CASSQDRSNEKLFF. In DNA, the CDR3 is TGTGCCAGCAGCCAAGACAGGTCGAATGAAAAACTGTTTTTT.